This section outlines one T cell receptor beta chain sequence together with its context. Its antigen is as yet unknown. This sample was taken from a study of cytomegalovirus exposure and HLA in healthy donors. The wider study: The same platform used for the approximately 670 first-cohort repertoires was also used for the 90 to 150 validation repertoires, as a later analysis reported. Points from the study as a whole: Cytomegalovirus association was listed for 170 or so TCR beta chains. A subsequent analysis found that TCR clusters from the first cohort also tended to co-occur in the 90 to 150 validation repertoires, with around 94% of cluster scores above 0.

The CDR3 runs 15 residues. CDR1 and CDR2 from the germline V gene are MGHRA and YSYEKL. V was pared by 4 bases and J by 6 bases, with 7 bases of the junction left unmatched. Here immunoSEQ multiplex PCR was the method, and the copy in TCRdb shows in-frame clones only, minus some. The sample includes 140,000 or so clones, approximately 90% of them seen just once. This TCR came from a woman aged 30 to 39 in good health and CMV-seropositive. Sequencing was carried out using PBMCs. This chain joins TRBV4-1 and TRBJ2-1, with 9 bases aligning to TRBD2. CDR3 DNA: TGCGCCAGCAGCCTTAGCGGGAGCCAGGGCAATGAGCAGTTCTTC. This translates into CASSLSGSQGNEQFF.